Below, one TCR beta chain is given with its context. Its matching antigen is unknown. Sequenced by immunoSEQ multiplex PCR; TCRdb stores in-frame clones only, minus some. This sample has around 140,000 clones, with 88% found just once. The record originates from a study of T cell responses to AZD1222 COVID-19 vaccine. Broader study findings: Just a handful of AZD1222 recipients were seropositive at baseline. In all cases, repertoires were sampled only after the peak T cell response. The reported proportion of spike-specific TCRs targeting unmutated variant regions was nearly half.

Trimming shortened V by 4 bases and J by 1 base, and 7 bases separated the two germline ends. The germline V gene has CDR1 LGHNA and CDR2 YSLEER. This CDR3 is 13 amino acids long. The sequencing here drew on peripheral blood, taken 28 days after the second dose of the MenACWY control vaccine. The chain is built from TRBV4-3 and TRBJ1-1; D unclear. This receptor was obtained from an adult who received the MenACWY meningococcal vaccine as a control. CDR3 region: CASSLTANTEAFF. CDR3 nucleotides: TGCGCCAGCAGCCTCACCGCGAACACTGAAGCTTTCTTT.